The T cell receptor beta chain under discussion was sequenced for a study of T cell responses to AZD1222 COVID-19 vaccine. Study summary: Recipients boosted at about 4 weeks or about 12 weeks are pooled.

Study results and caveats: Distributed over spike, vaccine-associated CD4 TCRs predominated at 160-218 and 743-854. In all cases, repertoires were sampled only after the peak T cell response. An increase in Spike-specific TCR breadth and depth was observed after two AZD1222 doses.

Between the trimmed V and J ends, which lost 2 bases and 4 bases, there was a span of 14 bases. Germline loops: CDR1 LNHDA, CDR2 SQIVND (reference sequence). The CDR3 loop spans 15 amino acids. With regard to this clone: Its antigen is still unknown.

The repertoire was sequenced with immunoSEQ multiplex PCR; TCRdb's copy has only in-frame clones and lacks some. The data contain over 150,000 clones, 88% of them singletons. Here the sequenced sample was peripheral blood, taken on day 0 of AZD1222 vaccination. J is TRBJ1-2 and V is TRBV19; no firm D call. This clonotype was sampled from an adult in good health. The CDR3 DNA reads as TGTGCCAGTAGTATAAGCTACGGGAAAAGCTATGGCTACACCTTC. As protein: CASSISYGKSYGYTF. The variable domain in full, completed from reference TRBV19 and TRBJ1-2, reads DGGITQSPKYLFRKEGQNVTLSCEQNLNHDAMYWYRQDPGQGLRLIYYSQIVNDFQKGDIAEGYSVSREKKESFPLTVTSAQKNPTAFYLCASSISYGKSYGYTFGSGTRLTVV.